The 16 T cell receptor beta chains presented below share a single source sample, sequenced in a study of T cell responses to AZD1222 COVID-19 vaccine. Here immunoSEQ multiplex PCR was the method, and the copy in TCRdb shows in-frame clones only, minus some. The sample lists some 31,000 clones, more than 75% occurring once. The specimen comprised peripheral blood, sampled 28 days after the second AZD1222 dose. These receptors all stem from an adult who received the AZD1222 COVID-19 vaccine.

The gene calls are TRBV27 and TRBJ1-2, with a weak D call TRBD1 (6 bases). V was pared by 6 bases and J by 4 bases, with 18 bases between. The CDR3 runs 15 residues. Germline V gene lookup returns CDR1 MNHEY and CDR2 SMNVEV (reference sequence). CDR3 nucleotide sequence: TGTGCCAGCAGCCCTGGAGGGGGTCCGTTCTATGGCTACACCTTC. Its translation: CASSPGGGPFYGYTF.

The chain carries TRBV6-2 or TRBV6-3 and TRBJ2-3; 8 bases line up with TRBD2. Trimming cost V 5 bases and J 1 base; bases outside gene matches: 5. This CDR3 is built from 15 residues. Germline CDR1 reads MNHEY; CDR2 reads SVGEGT. The CDR3 region has the DNA TGTGCCAGCAGTCAGCGGGAGTTGGGCACAGATACGCAGTATTTT. Its protein product is CASSQRELGTDTQYF.

The chain couples TRBV19 to TRBJ1-5; 7 bases line up with TRBD1. This CDR3 is built from 14 residues. With V trimmed by 6 bases and J by 6 bases, 8 bases remained unmatched. The V gene's germline CDR1 is LNHDA and CDR2 SQIVND (reference sequence). The CDR3 protein is CASRGTALSQPQHF. CDR3 nucleotide sequence: TGTGCCAGTAGGGGGACAGCCCTTTCTCAGCCCCAGCATTTT. The full variable domain, rest sourced from reference TRBV19 and TRBJ1-5, is DGGITQSPKYLFRKEGQNVTLSCEQNLNHDAMYWYRQDPGQGLRLIYYSQIVNDFQKGDIAEGYSVSREKKESFPLTVTSAQKNPTAFYLCASRGTALSQPQHFGDGTRLSIL.

This rearrangement joins TRBV6-2 or TRBV6-3 to TRBJ2-7; 11 nucleotides match TRBD2. This CDR3 spans 14 amino acids. Germline V gives CDR1 MNHEY, CDR2 SVGEGT. V shed 2 bases, J shed 3 bases, and the junction held 0 bases outside the gene matches. The CDR3 loop reads CASSYGTSGYEQYV. The CDR3 DNA follows: TGTGCCAGCAGTTACGGGACTAGCGGCTACGAGCAGTACGTC.

This rearrangement joins TRBV5-6 to TRBJ2-3; maybe TRBD1 (6 bases). The CDR3 sequence is 15 residues long. CDR1 is SGHDT, CDR2 YYEEEE, per germline. Trimming took off 0 bases at V and 5 bases at J, with 13 bases between the two ends. The CDR3 region is CASSLAPGVGDTQYF. CDR3 bases: TGTGCCAGCAGCTTGGCCCCAGGGGTAGGAGATACGCAGTATTTT.

The sample holds one count of this clone. The J gene is TRBJ2-3, the V gene TRBV5-1; 9 positions match TRBD2. The ends lost 4 bases at V and 3 bases at J; junction bases unmatched: 12. This CDR3 is 17 amino acids long. In germline, CDR1 is SGHRS, CDR2 YFSETQ. The CDR3 spells CASSLRRGGASTDTQYF. CDR3 DNA sequence: TGCGCCAGCAGCCTACGCCGCGGGGGGGCCTCGACAGATACGCAGTATTTT.

The chain is built from TRBV10-2 and TRBJ1-1, with D uncertain. The V end was cut by 8 bases, the J end by 1 base, with 14 bases between. CDR1 is WSHSY and CDR2 is SAAADI in the germline V gene. The CDR3 extends over 14 amino acids. CDR3 in amino acids: CASSALNKNTEAFF. The CDR3 nucleotides read TGCGCCAGCTCGGCACTTAATAAGAACACTGAAGCTTTCTTT.

The chain recombines TRBV4-1 with TRBJ2-1; tentative D call: TRBD2 (6 bases). V was clipped by 1 base and J by 8 bases, with 12 bases between them. The CDR3 extends over 14 amino acids. CDR1 is MGHRA, CDR2 YSYEKL, per germline. The CDR3 loop is CASSQGSGVDEQFF. The CDR3 DNA reads TGCGCCAGCAGCCAAGGCTCGGGGGTTGATGAGCAGTTCTTC.

This clone was detected once. This same CDR3 is encoded by further DNA sequences in the sample. The rearrangement joins TRBV18 to TRBJ1-2; D is unclear. The CDR3 length is 14 residues. Germline CDR1 is KGHSH and CDR2 is LQKENI. V lost 3 bases, J lost 2 bases, and 10 bases lay in between. The CDR3 bases are TGTGCCAGCTCACCGGTCGGGAGAAACTATGGCTACACCTTC. Translating it yields CASSPVGRNYGYTF.

As DNA, the CDR3 is TGTGCCAGCAGTCGGACAGGCAACTATGGCTACACCTTC. This sequence encodes CASSRTGNYGYTF. The chain has TRBV6-5 and TRBJ1-2; 7 nucleotides align to TRBD1. Germline assignment: CDR1 MNHEY and CDR2 SVGAGI. CDR3 length: 13 residues. Trimming at V came to 5 bases and at J to 2 bases, leaving 2 bases not matched to a gene.

V usage is TRBV13 and J usage is TRBJ1-1; a possible D gene is TRBD1 (5 bases). The CDR3 has 13 amino acids. The germline V gene encodes CDR1 PRHDT and CDR2 FYEKMQ (reference sequence). V was cut by 7 bases and J by 1 base, with 10 bases left in between. The CDR3 here is CASKTGQNTEAFF. For the CDR3, the DNA is TGTGCCAGCAAAACAGGACAGAACACTGAAGCTTTCTTT.

The chain links TRBV9 to TRBJ2-1, with no clear D. The CDR3 is 15 residues long. CDR1 is SGDLS and CDR2 is YYNGEE in the germline V gene. V gave up 0 bases and J gave up 6 bases, with 13 bases separating them. Here the CDR3 reads CASSVEARNRNEQFF. CDR3 DNA: TGTGCCAGCAGCGTAGAGGCTAGGAACCGCAATGAGCAGTTCTTC.

This clone was detected only a few times. This chain uses TRBV5-8 with TRBJ1-2; 9 bases align to TRBD1. V gave up 3 bases and J gave up 3 bases; unmatched junction bases: 3. Looked up from germline, CDR1 is SGHTS and CDR2 is YDEGEE. The CDR3 length is 14 residues. Written as DNA, the CDR3 is TGTGCCAGCAGCTGGACAGGGGACTACTATGGCTACACCTTC. Translation gives CASSWTGDYYGYTF.

V and J are TRBV14 and TRBJ2-1; TRBD2 matches at 14 bases. The CDR3 extends over 17 amino acids. Losses at the gene ends were 5 bases for V and 0 bases for J; bases not matched to a gene: 3. CDR1 is SGHDN, CDR2 FVKESK, per germline. The CDR3 DNA reads TGTGCCAGCAGCGGCGGACTAGCGGGAGGCTCCTACAATGAGCAGTTCTTC. Amino acid sequence: CASSGGLAGGSYNEQFF.

The chain couples TRBV5-6 to TRBJ2-7, with D perhaps matching TRBD2 (5 bases). CDR1 and CDR2 (germline): SGHDT, YYEEEE. The CDR3 consists of 16 residues. Trimming removed 4 bases at V and 2 bases at J, with 19 bases between. For the CDR3, the DNA is TGTGCCAGCAGCGCCGCTGGCAGACTAAAAGCCTACGAGCAGTACTTC. Translating gives CASSAAGRLKAYEQYF.

This chain links TRBV28 with TRBJ1-1; a weak D match, TRBD1 (5 bases). Deletions cut 1 base from V and 5 bases from J, with 11 bases between. Germline CDR1 MDHEN, CDR2 SYDVKM. The CDR3 sequence is 14 residues long. The CDR3 loop is CASSLLGAGTEAFF. CDR3 DNA: TGTGCCAGCAGTTTATTAGGGGCAGGGACTGAAGCTTTCTTT. Full variable domain (outside the CDR3, taken from reference TRBV28 and TRBJ1-1): DVKVTQSSRYLVKRTGEKVFLECVQDMDHENMFWYRQDPGLGLRLIYFSYDVKMKEKGDIPEGYSVSREKKERFSLILESASTNQTSMYLCASSLLGAGTEAFFGQGTRLTVV.